This section outlines one TCR beta chain sequence together with its context. These data originate in a study of response to subunit inactivated influenza vaccine. The J segment lost 4 bases and the V segment lost 7 bases, leaving 5 bases of the junction unmatched. This CDR3 has 12 residues. Germline loops: CDR1 SQVTM, CDR2 ANQGSEA. One entry per CDR3 protein, called by TCRdb with MiXCR from the RT-PCR reads. This table has approximately 530,000 distinct CDR3 sequences, over 10% appearing once. The sequences come from PBMCs from blood, collected 40 to 50 days after vaccination. This clonotype originated in a man over 45 who received an inactivated influenza vaccine. The gene calls are TRBV29-1 and TRBJ2-5, with 8 positions matching TRBD1. CDR3 bases: TGCAGCGCCGGGACAGGACGAGAGACCCAGTACTTC. It codes for CSAGTGRETQYF.